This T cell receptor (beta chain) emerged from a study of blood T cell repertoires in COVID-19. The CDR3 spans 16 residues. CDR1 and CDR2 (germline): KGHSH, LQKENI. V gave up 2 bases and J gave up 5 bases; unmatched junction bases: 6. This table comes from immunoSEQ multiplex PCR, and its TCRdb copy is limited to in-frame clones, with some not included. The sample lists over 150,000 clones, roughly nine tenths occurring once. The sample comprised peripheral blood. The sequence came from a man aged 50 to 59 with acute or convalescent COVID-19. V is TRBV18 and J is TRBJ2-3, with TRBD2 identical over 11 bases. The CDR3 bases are TGTGCCAGCTCACCAAATCTAGCGGGGGGACGAGATACGCAGTATTTT. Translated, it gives CASSPNLAGGRDTQYF.